This T cell receptor (beta chain) was captured by sequencing in a study of T cells in Graves' hyperthyroidism and ophthalmopathy. Study outcomes and limitations: Most thyroid clonotypes with frequency above 0.001 were detected in blood.

Exclusion of a patient resulted from uncontrolled infection, other autoimmune disease, pregnancy or lactation. This clonotype was counted ten times or more. The antigen is undetermined. Amplification targeted TCR beta CDR3 regions from RNA transcripts. The HTBI primer set served for first-round RT-PCR of the TCR CDR3. TCRdb re-called the multiplex PCR reads with MiXCR, one entry per CDR3 protein. This repertoire shows around 700,000 distinct CDR3 sequences, 18% found once; its top ten account for over 15%. Sequenced material: blood. The receptor comes from a woman aged 50 to 60 with Graves' hyperthyroidism that later progressed to Graves' ophthalmopathy.

CDR3 protein: CASSLRGGRSNTEAFF. CDR3 sequence (DNA): TGTGCCAGCAGCTTGCGAGGGGGCCGTTCTAACACTGAAGCTTTCTTT. V gene TRBV7-6 combines with J gene TRBJ1-1; 7 nucleotides agree with TRBD1. Germline values: CDR1 SGHVS, CDR2 FNYEAQ. The V gene end was trimmed by 3 bases and the J gene end by 2 bases; junction bases not matched to a gene: 9. The CDR3 contains 16 residues.